The source of this TCR beta chain is a study of metastatic and nonmetastatic thyroid tumors. The overall study: Repertoires from blood and tumor or nodule tissue of malignant and benign thyroid patients were compared. Study conclusions and caveats: Malignant tumors reportedly showed significantly higher TCR beta diversity than benign nodules in both blood and tumor.

In its sample, this clone was seen a few times. What it binds is not known. The entire patient cohort was treatment-naive prior to thyroid surgery. In the authors' methods: Construction of a distant-metastasis classifier for papillary thyroid cancer relied on CDR3 differences across clinicopathological groups. Using MiXCR, TCRdb re-called clones from the PCR reads. The V and J calls follow TCRdb's processing rather than the paper's. Of about 2,500 clones in the sample, roughly a quarter were seen once. The CDR3 loop spans 16 amino acids. V dropped 0 bases and J dropped 2; count of bases not matched to a gene: 5. The germline gives CDR1 MNHNS, CDR2 SASEGT.

Sequenced input: tumor tissue. This TCR came from a female donor with papillary thyroid cancer or a benign thyroid nodule (not recorded which). Some clones in this sample may be carry-over from other donors' samples. The rearrangement uses TRBV6-1 and TRBJ2-7; the match to TRBD1 covers 9 bases. In DNA form, the CDR3 reads TGTGCCAGCAGTGAAGCGCCCGGGACAGGGACCTACGAGCAGTACTTC. Amino acid sequence: CASSEAPGTGTYEQYF.